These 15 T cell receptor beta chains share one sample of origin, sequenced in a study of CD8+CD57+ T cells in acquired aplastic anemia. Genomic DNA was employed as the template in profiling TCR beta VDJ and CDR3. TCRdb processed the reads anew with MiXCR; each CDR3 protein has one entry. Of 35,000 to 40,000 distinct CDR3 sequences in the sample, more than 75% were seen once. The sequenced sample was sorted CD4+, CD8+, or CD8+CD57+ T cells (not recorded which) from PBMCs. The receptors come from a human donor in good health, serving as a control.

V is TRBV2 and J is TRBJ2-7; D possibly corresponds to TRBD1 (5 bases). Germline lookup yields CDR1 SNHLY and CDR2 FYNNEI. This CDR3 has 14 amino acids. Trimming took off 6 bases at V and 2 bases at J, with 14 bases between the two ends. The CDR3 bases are TGTGCCAGCAGGAGACAGCAGGTCCCCTACGAGCAGTACTTC. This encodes CASRRQQVPYEQYF.

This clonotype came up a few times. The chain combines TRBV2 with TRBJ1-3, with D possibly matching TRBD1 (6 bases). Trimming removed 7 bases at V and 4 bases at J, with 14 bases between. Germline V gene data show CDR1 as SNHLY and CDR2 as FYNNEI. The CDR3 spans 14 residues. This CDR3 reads CASNIGGQGNTIYF. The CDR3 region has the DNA TGTGCCAGCAATATCGGGGGGCAGGGAAACACCATATATTTT.

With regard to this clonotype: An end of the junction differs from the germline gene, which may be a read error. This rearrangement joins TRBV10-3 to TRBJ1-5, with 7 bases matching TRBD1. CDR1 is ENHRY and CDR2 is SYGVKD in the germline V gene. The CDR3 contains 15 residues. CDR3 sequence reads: CASSSLTGRDQPQHF. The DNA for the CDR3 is TGTGCCAGCAGTTCCTTGACAGGGAGGGATCAGCCCCAGCATTTT.

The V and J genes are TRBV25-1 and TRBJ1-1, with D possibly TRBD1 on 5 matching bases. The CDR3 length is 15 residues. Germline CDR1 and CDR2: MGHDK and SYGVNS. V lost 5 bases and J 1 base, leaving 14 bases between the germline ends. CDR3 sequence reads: CASSRGVWGNTEAFF. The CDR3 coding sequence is TGTGCCAGCAGTAGGGGCGTGTGGGGGAACACTGAAGCTTTCTTT. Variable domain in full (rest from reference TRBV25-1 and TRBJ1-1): EADIYQTPRYLVIGTGKKITLECSQTMGHDKMYWYQQDPGMELHLIHYSYGVNSTEKGDLSSESTVSRIRTEHFPLTLESARPSHTSQYLCASSRGVWGNTEAFFGQGTRLTVV.

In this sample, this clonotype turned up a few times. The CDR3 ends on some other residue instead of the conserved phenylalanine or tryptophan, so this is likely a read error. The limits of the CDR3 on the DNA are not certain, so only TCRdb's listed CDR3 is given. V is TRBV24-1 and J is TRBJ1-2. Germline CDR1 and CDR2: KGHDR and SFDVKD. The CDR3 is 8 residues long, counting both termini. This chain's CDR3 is CATSPPAR.

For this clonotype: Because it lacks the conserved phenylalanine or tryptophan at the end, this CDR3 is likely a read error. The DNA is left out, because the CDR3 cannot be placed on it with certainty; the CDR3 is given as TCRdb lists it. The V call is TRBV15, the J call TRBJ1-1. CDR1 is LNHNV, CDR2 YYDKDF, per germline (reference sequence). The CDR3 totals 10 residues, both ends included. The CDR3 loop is CATSPRPCFL.

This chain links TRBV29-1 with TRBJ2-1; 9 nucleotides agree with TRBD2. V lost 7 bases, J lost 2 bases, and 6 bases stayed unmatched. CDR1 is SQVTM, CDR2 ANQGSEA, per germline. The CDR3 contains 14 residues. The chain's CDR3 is CSDGLAPTYNEQFF. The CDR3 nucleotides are TGCAGCGACGGACTAGCGCCTACCTACAATGAGCAGTTCTTC.

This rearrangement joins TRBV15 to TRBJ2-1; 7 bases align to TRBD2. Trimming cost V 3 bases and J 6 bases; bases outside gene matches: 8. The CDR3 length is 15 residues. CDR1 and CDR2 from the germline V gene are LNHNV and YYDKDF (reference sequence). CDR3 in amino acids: CATSRIPGLPNEQFF. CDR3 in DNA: TGTGCCACCAGCAGGATCCCGGGACTACCCAATGAGCAGTTCTTC.

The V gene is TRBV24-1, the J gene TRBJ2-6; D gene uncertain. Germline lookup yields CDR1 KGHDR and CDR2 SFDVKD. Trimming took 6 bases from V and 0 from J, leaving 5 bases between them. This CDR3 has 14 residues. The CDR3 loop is CATSPSSGANVLTF. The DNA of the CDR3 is TGTGCCACCAGTCCCTCCTCTGGGGCCAACGTCCTGACTTTC.

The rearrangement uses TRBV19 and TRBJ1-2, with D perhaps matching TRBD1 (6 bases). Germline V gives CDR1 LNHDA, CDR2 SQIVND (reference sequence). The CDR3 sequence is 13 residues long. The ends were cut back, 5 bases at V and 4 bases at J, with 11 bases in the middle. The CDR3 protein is CASSLRQAYGYTF. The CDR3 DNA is TGTGCCAGTAGTCTTAGACAGGCCTATGGCTACACCTTC.

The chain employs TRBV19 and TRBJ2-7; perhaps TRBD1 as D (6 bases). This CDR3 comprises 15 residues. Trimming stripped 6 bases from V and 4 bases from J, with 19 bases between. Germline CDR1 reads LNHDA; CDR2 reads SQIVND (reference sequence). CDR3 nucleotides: TGTGCCAGTAGCGCACTCCGGGACAAGTCATACGAGCAGTACTTC. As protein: CASSALRDKSYEQYF.

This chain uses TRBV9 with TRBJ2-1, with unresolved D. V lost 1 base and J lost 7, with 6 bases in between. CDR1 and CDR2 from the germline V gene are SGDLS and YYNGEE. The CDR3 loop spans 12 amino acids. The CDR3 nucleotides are TGTGCCAGCAGCGTACGGTTTAATGAGCAGTTCTTC. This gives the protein CASSVRFNEQFF.

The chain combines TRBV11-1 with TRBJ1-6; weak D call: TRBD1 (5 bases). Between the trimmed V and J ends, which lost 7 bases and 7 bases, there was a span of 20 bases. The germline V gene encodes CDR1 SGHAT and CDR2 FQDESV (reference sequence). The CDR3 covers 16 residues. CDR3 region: CASTLDIGRRNSPLHF. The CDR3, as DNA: TGTGCCAGCACCTTGGACATCGGGCGGAGAAATTCACCCCTCCACTTT.

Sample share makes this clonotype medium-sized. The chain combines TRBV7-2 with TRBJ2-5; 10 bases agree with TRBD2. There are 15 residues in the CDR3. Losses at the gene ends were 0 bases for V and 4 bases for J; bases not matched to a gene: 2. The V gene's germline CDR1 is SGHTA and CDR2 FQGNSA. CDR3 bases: TGTGCCAGCAGCTTAGCCCCTAGCGGGAGAGAGACCCAGTACTTC. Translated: CASSLAPSGRETQYF.

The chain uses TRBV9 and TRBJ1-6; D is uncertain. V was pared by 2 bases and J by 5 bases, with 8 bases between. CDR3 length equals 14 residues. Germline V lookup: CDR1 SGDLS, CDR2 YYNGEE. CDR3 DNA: TGTGCCAGCAGCGTCACGGATAATAATTCACCCCTCCACTTT. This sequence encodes CASSVTDNNSPLHF.